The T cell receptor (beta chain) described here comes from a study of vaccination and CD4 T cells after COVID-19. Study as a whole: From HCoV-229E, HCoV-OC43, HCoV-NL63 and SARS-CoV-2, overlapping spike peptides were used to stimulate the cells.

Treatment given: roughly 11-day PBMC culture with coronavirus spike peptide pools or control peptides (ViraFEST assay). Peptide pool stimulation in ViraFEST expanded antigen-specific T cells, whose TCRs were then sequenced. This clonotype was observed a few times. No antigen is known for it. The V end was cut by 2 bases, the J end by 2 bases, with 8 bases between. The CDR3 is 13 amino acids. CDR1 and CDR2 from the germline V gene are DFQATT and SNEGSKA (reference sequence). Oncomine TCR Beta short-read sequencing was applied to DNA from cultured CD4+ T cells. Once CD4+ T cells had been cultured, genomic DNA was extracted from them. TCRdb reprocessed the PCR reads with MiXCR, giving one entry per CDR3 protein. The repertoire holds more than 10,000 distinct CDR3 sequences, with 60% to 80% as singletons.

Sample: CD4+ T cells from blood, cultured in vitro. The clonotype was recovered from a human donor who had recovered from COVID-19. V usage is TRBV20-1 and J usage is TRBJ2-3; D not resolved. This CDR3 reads CSARITTTDTQYF. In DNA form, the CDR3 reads TGCAGTGCTAGAATCACCACCACAGATACGCAGTATTTT.